This record concerns one T cell receptor (beta chain) sequence. Antigen unknown. This sample stems from a study of OX40 agonist ivuxolimab in advanced cancers. Study summary: Patients received the agonistic anti-OX40 (CD134) antibody ivuxolimab.

This CDR3 region has 13 residues. The germline V gene has CDR1 MNHEY and CDR2 SVGAGI. V trimming: 8 bases; J trimming: 3 bases; junction bases outside the gene matches: 2. The table came from immunoSEQ multiplex PCR; TCRdb's copy has only in-frame clones and leaves some out. The sample consists of 80,000 to 100,000 clones, 80% to 90% of them appearing once. Study results and caveats: Averaging showed that CD8+ T cells had more expanded clones than CD4+ did. Clonal expansion by week 6 occurred in CD4+ and CD8+ blood T cells (at 0.1 to 3.0 mg/kg). Still undetermined is the antigen specificity of the expanded peripheral T cells.

This chain links TRBV6-5 with TRBJ1-4; 8 bases are shared with TRBD1. This receptor was obtained from an adult with an advanced solid tumor such as melanoma, head and neck, liver or kidney cancer. The sample consisted of CD4+ or CD8+ T cells sorted from blood, taken in a trial of the OX40 agonist ivuxolimab. CDR3: CASQGAANEKLFF. The DNA for the CDR3 is TGTGCCAGCCAGGGGGCGGCTAATGAAAAACTGTTTTTT.